Presented here are 21 T cell receptor beta chains from one specimen sequenced in a study of immune heterogeneity within non-small cell lung tumors (dated by TCRdb to about 2018). Genomic DNA extracted from bulk tumor tissue served as TCR template, with about 0.6 ug gDNA amplified per sample. Multiple biopsies per primary tumor were taken during surgery, spaced as far apart as possible within the tumor mass. Patients in the study cohort, which was described as untreated, were newly diagnosed NSCLC cases going through curative surgery. The reads were generated on a HiSeq X Ten. The TCR beta CDR3 region was amplified with a multiplex PCR system whose first round of roughly 11 cycles used 32 V-gene forward primers and 13 J-gene reverse primers. TCRdb itself trimmed the public reads at Q25 with fastp, ran MiXCR and retained productive beta chains. A single entry per CDR3 protein holds the most common genes and DNA from its merged rows. This sample holds about 1,900 distinct CDR3 sequences; around 45% were observed only once. Together, the top ten hold around 10% of the sample.

Source material: lung tumor tissue. These receptors came from a man in his 70s with non-small cell lung cancer.

The V and J genes are TRBV7-2 and TRBJ2-3; D is unclear. Looked up from germline, CDR1 is SGHTA and CDR2 is FQGNSA. This CDR3 has 13 residues. With 3 bases removed from V and 1 base from J, the gap between germline ends came to 5 bases. CDR3 sequence reads: CASSFQGTDTQYF. CDR3 nucleotide sequence: TGTGCCAGCAGCTTTCAAGGCACAGATACGCAGTATTTT. Supplemented by reference TRBV7-2 and TRBJ2-3, the full variable domain reads GAGVSQSPSNKVTEKGKDVELRCDPISGHTALYWYRQSLGQGLEFLIYFQGNSAPDKSGLPSDRFSAERTGGSVSTLTIQRTQQEDSAVYLCASSFQGTDTQYFGPGTRLTVL.

This clonotype was detected only a few times. V gene TRBV27 combines with J gene TRBJ2-7; TRBD1 matches 8 bases. The CDR3 has 14 amino acids. With V trimmed by 4 bases and J by 3 bases, 5 bases remained unmatched. Germline values: CDR1 MNHEY, CDR2 SMNVEV (reference sequence). This chain's CDR3 is CASSSTGVNYEQYF. DNA for the CDR3: TGTGCCAGCAGTTCGACAGGGGTTAACTACGAGCAGTACTTC.

By share of the sample, this clonotype is large. The chain recombines TRBV19 with TRBJ2-4; 9 bases match TRBD1. Germline trimming cut 9 bases from V and 6 bases from J; bases unmatched to any gene: 6. The CDR3 totals 13 residues. Per the germline V gene, CDR1 is LNHDA and CDR2 is SQIVND (reference sequence). CDR3 DNA: TGTGCCAGCACCGGGACAGGGAGAAACATTCAGTACTTC. Its protein is CASTGTGRNIQYF.

By sample share, this clonotype is large. The V call is TRBV19, the J call TRBJ2-3; D may correspond to TRBD1 or TRBD2 (7 bases each). The germline V gene encodes CDR1 LNHDA and CDR2 SQIVND (reference sequence). V gave up 6 bases and J gave up 5 bases, with 18 bases separating them. The CDR3 runs 15 residues. The CDR3 protein is CASRARQGGRDTQYF. The CDR3 DNA sequence: TGTGCCAGTAGGGCTAGACAGGGAGGGAGAGATACGCAGTATTTT. Full variable domain (outside the CDR3, taken from reference TRBV19 and TRBJ2-3): DGGITQSPKYLFRKEGQNVTLSCEQNLNHDAMYWYRQDPGQGLRLIYYSQIVNDFQKGDIAEGYSVSREKKESFPLTVTSAQKNPTAFYLCASRARQGGRDTQYFGPGTRLTVL.

This clonotype was detected a few times. V is TRBV2 and J is TRBJ2-7; TRBD2 might be the D (6 bases). V lost 6 bases and J lost 3, with 6 bases in between. The germline V gene encodes CDR1 SNHLY and CDR2 FYNNEI. This CDR3 is 11 amino acids long. The CDR3 reads CASREGYEQYF. For the CDR3, the DNA is TGTGCCAGCAGGGAGGGCTACGAGCAGTACTTC.

By share, this clonotype ranks as large. The chain is built from TRBV4-2 and TRBJ1-4; D is possibly TRBD1 (6 bases). Trimming took off 1 base at V and 4 bases at J, with 13 bases between the two ends. CDR3 size: 16 residues. Germline values: CDR1 LGHNA, CDR2 YNFKEQ. The CDR3 loop is CASSQGRGPYNEKLFF. The DNA for the CDR3 is TGTGCCAGCAGCCAAGGCAGGGGACCATATAATGAAAAACTGTTTTTT.

Comments on this clonotype: A junction end diverges from the germline sequence, so it may reflect a read error. This rearrangement joins TRBV7-7 to TRBJ2-7, with D perhaps matching TRBD1 (6 bases). The CDR3 runs 14 residues. CDR1 is SSHAT, CDR2 FNYEAQ, per germline (reference sequence). The CDR3 loop reads CASSLEAGDYEQYF. The CDR3 region has the DNA TGTGCTAGCAGCTTAGAGGCAGGGGACTACGAGCAGTACTTC.

V is TRBV11-3 and J is TRBJ1-2; D not certain. The CDR3 totals 13 residues. Germline V gives CDR1 SGHNT, CDR2 YENEEA. V dropped 1 base and J dropped 4 bases, with 7 bases sitting between them. In DNA, the CDR3 is TGTGCCAGCAGCTTAGTCGGAGCCTATGGCTACACCTTC. Translating gives CASSLVGAYGYTF.

The chain carries TRBV12-3 or TRBV12-4 and TRBJ2-2, with TRBD2 matching over 13 bases. With V trimmed by 10 bases and J by 2 bases, 13 bases remained unmatched. The CDR3 is 18 residues long. The CDR3 here is CANRLGLAGASNTGELFF. CDR3 coding DNA: TGTGCCAACAGACTAGGACTAGCGGGAGCTAGCAACACCGGGGAGCTGTTTTTT.

J is TRBJ2-7 and V is TRBV10-2; possibly TRBD1 for D (5 bases). V was cut by 3 bases and J by 4 bases, with 16 bases left in between. The CDR3 loop spans 15 amino acids. Germline assignment: CDR1 WSHSY and CDR2 SAAADI. CDR3 protein: CASSELNRNLYEQYF. In nucleotides, the CDR3 is TGCGCCAGCAGTGAATTAAACAGGAACCTTTACGAGCAGTACTTC.

J is TRBJ2-7 and V is TRBV29-1; possibly TRBD1 or TRBD2 for D (5 bases each). CDR3 length: 12 residues. CDR1 and CDR2 from the germline V gene are SQVTM and ANQGSEA. The V and J ends lost 7 bases and 3 bases respectively, with 13 bases between them. The DNA of the CDR3 is TGCAGCGCCCGGGACGGAGGCTACGAGCAGTACTTC. The encoded protein is CSARDGGYEQYF.

V usage is TRBV7-9 and J usage is TRBJ2-7, with D unclear. The CDR3 contains 12 residues. The V end was cut by 2 bases, the J end by 4 bases, with 6 bases between. The V gene's germline CDR1 is SEHNR and CDR2 FQNEAQ (reference sequence). The CDR3 protein is CASSLLGYEQYF. CDR3 DNA sequence: TGTGCCAGCAGCTTACTGGGTTACGAGCAGTACTTC.

This clonotype was seen a few times. V and J are TRBV6-2 or TRBV6-3 and TRBJ2-1; no definite D call. This CDR3 has 14 residues. The germline CDR1 and CDR2 sequences are MNHEY and SVGEGT. Trimming shortened V by 0 bases and J by 5 bases, and 8 bases separated the two germline ends. The CDR3 sequence: CASSYSSLDNEQFF. The CDR3 bases are TGTGCCAGCAGTTACTCCAGTCTCGACAATGAGCAGTTCTTC.

The rearrangement uses TRBV27 and TRBJ2-5; D is perhaps TRBD1 (6 bases). This CDR3 is built from 16 residues. From germline, CDR1 is MNHEY and CDR2 SMNVEV (reference sequence). V lost 2 bases and J 1 base, leaving 14 bases between the germline ends. CDR3 sequence reads: CASSLARGKGQETQYF. As DNA, the CDR3 is TGTGCCAGCAGTTTAGCCAGGGGAAAGGGCCAAGAGACCCAGTACTTC.

Only a few counts were recorded for this clonotype. The genes are TRBV9 and TRBJ2-2, with TRBD2 identical over 15 bases. The CDR3 loop spans 18 amino acids. Germline V gene data show CDR1 as SGDLS and CDR2 as YYNGEE. With V trimmed by 4 bases and J by 4 bases, 8 bases remained unmatched. The CDR3 here is CASSTGLAGGLGTGELFF. CDR3 sequence (DNA): TGTGCCAGCAGCACAGGACTAGCGGGAGGGCTCGGCACCGGGGAGCTGTTTTTT.

To note about this clonotype: A clone one base away is much larger, so this may be a read error. The chain couples TRBV19 to TRBJ2-5, with D unresolved. Germline CDR1 is LNHDA and CDR2 is SQIVND (reference sequence). This CDR3 has 13 amino acids. Trimming pared 10 bases from V and 5 bases from J, leaving 17 bases between. CDR3 sequence reads: CATQRNGGETQYF. As DNA, the CDR3 is TGTGCCACCCAACGAAACGGTGGGGAGACCCAGTACTTC.

The J gene is TRBJ1-1, the V gene TRBV6-1; 8 bases are shared with TRBD1. The CDR3 has 15 amino acids. Trimming took 2 bases from V and 4 from J; bases not matched to a gene: 6. CDR1 is MNHNS, CDR2 SASEGT, per germline. The CDR3 nucleotides read TGTGCCAGCAGTGAATGGACAGGGAGGACCACTGAAGCTTTCTTT. It yields the protein CASSEWTGRTTEAFF.

The chain recombines TRBV6-1 with TRBJ2-2; D remains unclear. Germline-derived CDR1 and CDR2 are MNHNS and SASEGT. The CDR3 has 13 residues. V lost 5 bases and J lost 6, with 10 bases in between. CDR3 protein: CASSPGAPGELFF. In nucleotides, the CDR3 is TGTGCCAGCAGTCCCGGTGCGCCCGGGGAGCTGTTTTTT.

In DNA form, the CDR3 reads TGTGCCAGCAGTTACAGCTTTATCCGGGGTGAAAAACTGTTTTTT. Protein sequence: CASSYSFIRGEKLFF. The chain links TRBV6-9 to TRBJ1-4; D gene uncertain. Germline values: CDR1 MNHGY, CDR2 SVAAGI. This CDR3 comprises 15 residues. The V end lost 3 bases, the J end lost 7 bases, and 15 bases lay between the germline ends.

This rearrangement joins TRBV7-8 to TRBJ1-5; the match to TRBD1 covers 8 bases. From germline, CDR1 is SGHVS and CDR2 FQNEAQ. This CDR3 region has 15 residues. V gave up 5 bases and J gave up 7 bases; unmatched junction bases: 10. The CDR3: CASSILQGGKQPQHF. CDR3 in DNA: TGTGCCAGCAGCATCTTACAGGGGGGGAAACAGCCCCAGCATTTT. Drawing the rest from reference TRBV7-8 and TRBJ1-5, the complete variable domain is GAGVSQSPRYKVAKRGQDVALRCDPISGHVSLFWYQQALGQGPEFLTYFQNEAQLDKSGLPSDRFFAERPEGSVSTLKIQRTQQEDSAVYLCASSILQGGKQPQHFGDGTRLSIL.

V usage is TRBV11-2 and J usage is TRBJ2-2, with D perhaps matching TRBD2 (5 bases). The V end was cut by 1 base, the J end by 5 bases, with 11 bases between. The CDR3 has 15 amino acids. Germline loops: CDR1 SGHAT, CDR2 FQNNGV. CDR3 sequence reads: CASSLAGFGTGELFF. DNA for the CDR3: TGTGCCAGCAGCTTAGCGGGGTTTGGGACCGGGGAGCTGTTTTTT.